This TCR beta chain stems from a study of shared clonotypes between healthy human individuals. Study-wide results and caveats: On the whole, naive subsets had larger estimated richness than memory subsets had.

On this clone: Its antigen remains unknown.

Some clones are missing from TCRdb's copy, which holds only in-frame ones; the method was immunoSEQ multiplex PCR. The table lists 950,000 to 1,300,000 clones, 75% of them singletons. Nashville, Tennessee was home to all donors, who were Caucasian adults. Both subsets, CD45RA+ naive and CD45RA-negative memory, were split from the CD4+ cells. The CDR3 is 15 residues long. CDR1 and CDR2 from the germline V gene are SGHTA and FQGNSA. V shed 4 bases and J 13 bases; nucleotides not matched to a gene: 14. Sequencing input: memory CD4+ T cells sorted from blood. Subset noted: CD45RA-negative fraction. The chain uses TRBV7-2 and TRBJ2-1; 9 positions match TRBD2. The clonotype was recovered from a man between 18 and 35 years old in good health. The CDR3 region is CASSSSGKGGFIQFF. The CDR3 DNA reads TGTGCCAGCAGCTCTAGCGGGAAAGGAGGTTTTATCCAGTTCTTC.